The 11 T cell receptor beta chains reported below all come from one sample, sequenced in a study of tissue T cells after allogeneic stem cell transplantation. The time point: mouse harvest day 14 after allogeneic transplant. Tail vein injection delivered 10^7 T-cell-depleted bone marrow cells and 10^6 splenic CD5+ T cells. Some clones are missing from TCRdb's copy, which holds only in-frame ones; the method was immunoSEQ multiplex PCR. The sample yields 3,000 to 3,500 clones, 50% seen once. Sequenced input: gut tissue. The receptor set was obtained from a female BALB/c mouse given C57BL/6 T cells with graft-versus-host disease after an allogeneic hematopoietic cell transplant.

Only a few counts were recorded for this clone. Gene names follow the mouse nomenclature. The read is 1 residue too short to cover the CDR3 end, so that end is filled in from the germline J gene. J is TRBJ1-6 and V is TRBV26; tentative D call: TRBD1 (5 bases). TRBJ1-6 carries the ORF label, with uncertain function. Deletions cut 3 bases from V and 9 bases from J, with 9 bases between. Per the germline V gene, CDR1 is KGHPV and CDR2 is FQNQEV (reference sequence). The CDR3 totals 13 residues. The CDR3 bases that were read are TGTGCCAGCAGTCTATCAGGGAGTTCGCCCCTCTAC. Its translation is CASSLSGSSPLY. The full CDR3 is CASSLSGSSPLYF.

About this clone itself: The genes and germline here are from mouse. From the germline J gene comes the end of the CDR3, since the read stops 1 residue before it. This rearrangement joins TRBV21 to TRBJ1-2; D perhaps matches TRBD1 (6 bases). TRBV21 is known as an ORF, though its function is uncertain. The CDR3 is made up of 14 amino acids. V gave up 2 bases and J gave up 0 bases, with 7 bases separating them. CDR3 protein: CASSQRGANSDYTF. Incomplete CDR3 DNA: TGTGCTAGCAGTCAAAGGGGGGCAAACTCCGACTACACC.

This clone was seen just once. Genes and germline are mouse. The observed sequence ends 1 residue before the CDR3 terminus, with the missing tail filled in from the germline J gene. This chain links TRBV26 with TRBJ1-3, with TRBD1 matching 11 bases. The length of the CDR3 is 16 residues. CDR1 is KGHPV and CDR2 is FQNQEV in the germline V gene (reference sequence). V gave up 6 bases and J gave up 3 bases; unmatched junction bases: 7. Partial CDR3 DNA: TGTGCCAGCAGGCTCCGGGACAGGGGGAGTGGAAATACGCTCTAT. Translation gives CASRLRDRGSGNTLY. The full CDR3 is CASRLRDRGSGNTLYF.

With respect to this clone: Any gene name here is a mouse gene name. The CDR3 extends 1 residue past the end of the read, so its final part is completed from the germline J gene. The chain couples TRBV3 to TRBJ1-3; weak D call: TRBD1 (5 bases). V lost 0 bases to trimming and J lost 2 bases, with 5 bases between them. The CDR3 is made up of 14 amino acids. The germline gives CDR1 SNHLY, CDR2 FYNGKV (reference sequence). The CDR3 spells CASSLAGAGNTLYF. Partial CDR3 DNA: TGTGCCAGCAGCTTAGCGGGGGCTGGAAATACGCTCTAT.

As concerns this clone: Mouse gene names apply. The CDR3 end lies 1 residue beyond the end of the read and is filled in from the germline J gene. The rearrangement links TRBV13-3 to TRBJ1-1, with unresolved D. Germline assignment: CDR1 NNHDY and CDR2 SYVADS. The CDR3 loop spans 13 amino acids. Trimming stripped 0 bases from V and 1 base from J, with 4 bases between. CDR3: CASSDVRNTEVFF. The sequenced part of the CDR3 DNA is TGTGCCAGCAGTGATGTTAGAAACACAGAAGTCTTC.

In the case of this clone: Each gene name is a mouse one. The CDR3 extends 1 residue past the end of the read, so its final part is completed from the germline J gene. The rearrangement joins TRBV26 to TRBJ2-4; 10 positions agree with TRBD2. The CDR3 consists of 15 residues. With V trimmed by 5 bases and J by 1 base, 3 bases remained unmatched. Germline-derived CDR1 and CDR2 are KGHPV and FQNQEV (reference sequence). The CDR3 loop reads CASSTGTGGQNTLYF. The sequenced CDR3 bases are TGTGCCAGCAGTACGGGGACTGGGGGTCAAAACACCTTGTAC.

Concerning this clone itself: Genes and germline come from the mouse. With the read ending 1 residue before the CDR3 end, the germline J gene is used to fill in that end. This rearrangement joins TRBV13-2 to TRBJ1-3; D might be TRBD1 (5 bases). This CDR3 has 14 amino acids. The germline V gene has CDR1 NNHNN and CDR2 SYGAGS (reference sequence). V was clipped by 6 bases and J by 0 bases, with 10 bases between them. The CDR3 protein is CASVPTDSGNTLYF. Partial CDR3 DNA: TGTGCCAGCGTCCCGACAGATTCTGGAAATACGCTCTAT.

As regards this clone: Gene names are the mouse ones. Coverage ceases 1 residue before the CDR3 finishes, and the germline J gene fills in the end. The chain employs TRBV12-2 and TRBJ1-6; D uncertain. TRBJ1-6 is an ORF; its function is uncertain. The germline V and J ends were trimmed by 2 bases and 0 bases, with 7 bases remaining between them. In germline, CDR1 is SGHLS, CDR2 HYDKME. This CDR3 is built from 15 residues. The DNA read from the CDR3 is TGTGCCAGCTCTCGACAACTTTCCTATAATTCGCCCCTCTAC. It encodes CASSRQLSYNSPLY. The CDR3, in full, reads CASSRQLSYNSPLYF.

Turning to this clone: Gene names denote mouse genes. The read ends 1 residue before the CDR3 terminus; that terminus is restored from the germline J gene. The gene calls are TRBV16 and TRBJ2-1; 9 bases are a match to TRBD1. The J segment lost 9 bases and the V segment lost 1 base, leaving 7 bases of the junction unmatched. CDR3 length equals 15 residues. Looked up from germline, CDR1 is SGHSA and CDR2 is FRNQAP. This chain's CDR3 is CASSLVGTGRGEQFF. The sequenced CDR3 bases are TGTGCAAGCAGCTTAGTCGGGACAGGGAGGGGTGAGCAGTTC. The entire variable domain, with the rest obtained from reference TRBV16 and TRBJ2-1, is as follows: NAGVIQTPRHKVTGKGQEATLWCEPISGHSAVFWYRQTIVQGLEFLTYFRNQAPIDDSGMPKERFSAQMPNQSHSTLKIQSTQPQDSAVYLCASSLVGTGRGEQFFGPGTRLTVL.

Concerning this clone: Genes and germline are mouse. The read ends 1 residue early relative to the CDR3; the germline J gene fills the gap. The gene calls are TRBV3 and TRBJ2-4, with 7 bases that match TRBD2. Germline CDR1 SNHLY, CDR2 FYNGKV (reference sequence). The CDR3 has 14 amino acids. V dropped 1 base and J dropped 3; count of bases not matched to a gene: 1. The sequenced CDR3 bases are TGTGCCAGCAGCTTAGGGGGGGGGCAAAACACCTTGTAC. This translates into CASSLGGGQNTLY. The CDR3 reads in full as CASSLGGGQNTLYF.

As concerns this clone: Gene labels here are mouse ones. Read sequence stops 1 residue before the CDR3 end, and the germline J gene provides the missing end. V is TRBV5 and J is TRBJ2-1; 8 bases are shared with TRBD2. This CDR3 has 15 amino acids. Germline V gene lookup returns CDR1 LGHNA and CDR2 YNLKQL (reference sequence). V lost 0 bases to trimming and J lost 7 bases; unmatched junction nucleotides: 5. The CDR3 protein is CASSQDWGAGAEQFF. The DNA read from the CDR3 is TGTGCCAGCAGCCAAGACTGGGGGGCGGGGGCTGAGCAGTTC.